This TCR beta chain was documented in a study of T cell responses to AZD1222 COVID-19 vaccine. A note on this clone: The target antigen is unknown.

The CDR3 totals 14 residues. Germline values: CDR1 MNHNY, CDR2 SVGAGI (reference sequence). The V gene lost 6 bases and the J gene lost 0 bases, with 8 bases spanning the gap. Study conclusions and caveats: When two AZD1222 doses had been given, Spike-specific TCR breadth and depth rose. Nearly half of spike-specific TCRs reportedly go after variant regions that carry no mutations. Donors were largely white British and mainly female; clonal diversity was possibly underestimated.

The table came from immunoSEQ multiplex PCR; TCRdb's copy has only in-frame clones and leaves some out. This table has fewer than 150,000 clones, 85% to 90% appearing once. The receptor comes from an adult who received the AZD1222 COVID-19 vaccine. J is TRBJ1-4 and V is TRBV6-6; no definite D call. This sample comprised peripheral blood, obtained 28 days after the second AZD1222 dose. This chain's CDR3 is CASRNSATNEKLFF. The DNA for the CDR3 is TGTGCCAGCAGGAACAGCGCAACTAATGAAAAACTGTTTTTT.